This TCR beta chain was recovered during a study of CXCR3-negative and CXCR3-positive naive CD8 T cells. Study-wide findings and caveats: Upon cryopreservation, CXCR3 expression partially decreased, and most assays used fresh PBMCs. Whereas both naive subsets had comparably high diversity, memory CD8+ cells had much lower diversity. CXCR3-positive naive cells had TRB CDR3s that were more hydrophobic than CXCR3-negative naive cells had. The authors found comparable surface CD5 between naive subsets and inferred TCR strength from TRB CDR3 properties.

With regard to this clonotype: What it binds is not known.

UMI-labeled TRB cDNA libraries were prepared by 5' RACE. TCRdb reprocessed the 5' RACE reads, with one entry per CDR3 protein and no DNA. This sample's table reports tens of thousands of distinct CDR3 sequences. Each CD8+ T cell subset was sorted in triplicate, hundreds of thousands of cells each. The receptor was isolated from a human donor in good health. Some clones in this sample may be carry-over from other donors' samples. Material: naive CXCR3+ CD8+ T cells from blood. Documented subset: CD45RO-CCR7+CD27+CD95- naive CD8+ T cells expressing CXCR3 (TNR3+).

The CDR3 sequence is CASSVGQGVNQPQHF. The V and J genes are TRBV9 and TRBJ1-5; without DNA, the TCRdb call of TRBD1 cannot be checked. The germline gives CDR1 SGDLS, CDR2 YYNGEE. The CDR3 has 15 residues.